This T cell receptor beta chain was observed in a study of cytomegalovirus exposure and HLA in healthy donors. In the study overall: Genotyping showed roughly 86% of 398 donors falling in the Caucasian-associated ancestry cluster.

V was trimmed by 3 bases and J by 3 bases, leaving 20 bases between them. CDR1 is MNHNS, CDR2 SASEGT, per germline. The CDR3 is 18 amino acids. Nominal health characterized the donors when sampled, though unrecorded immune exposures were likely. This clone was counted a few times. Its antigen is unknown. The study ran its PCR with 60 Vbeta and 13 Jbeta primers. The data were produced by immunoSEQ multiplex PCR, yet TCRdb's version contains in-frame clones alone and is incomplete. The repertoire has about 150,000 clones, roughly three quarters of them found once; the top ten carry 10% to 15%. Regarding the study as a whole: The HLA-A and HLA-B alleles of most subjects were reportedly predicted accurately from TCR beta sequences.

V and J are TRBV6-1 and TRBJ1-4; a possible D gene is TRBD1 (5 bases). The sequence was collected from a man in his thirties or forties in good health and CMV-seropositive. The sample consisted of PBMCs. The CDR3 reads CASSDPREGGAANEKLFF. The CDR3 bases are TGTGCCAGCAGTGACCCGCGGGAGGGAGGGGCGGCTAATGAAAAACTGTTTTTT.